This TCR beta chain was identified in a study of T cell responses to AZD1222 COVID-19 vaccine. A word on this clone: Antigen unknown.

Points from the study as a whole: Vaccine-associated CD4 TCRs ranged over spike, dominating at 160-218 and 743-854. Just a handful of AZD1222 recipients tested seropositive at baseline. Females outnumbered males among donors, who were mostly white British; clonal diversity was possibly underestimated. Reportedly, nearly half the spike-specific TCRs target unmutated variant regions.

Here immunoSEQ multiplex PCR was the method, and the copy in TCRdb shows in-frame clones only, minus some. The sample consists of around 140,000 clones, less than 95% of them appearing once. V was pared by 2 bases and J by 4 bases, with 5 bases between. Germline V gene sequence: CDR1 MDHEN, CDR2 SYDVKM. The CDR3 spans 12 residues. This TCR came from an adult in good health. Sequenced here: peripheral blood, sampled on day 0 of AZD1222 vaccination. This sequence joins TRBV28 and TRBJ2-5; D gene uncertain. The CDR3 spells CASSLVRETQYF. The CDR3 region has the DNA TGTGCCAGCAGTTTAGTTAGAGAGACCCAGTACTTC.